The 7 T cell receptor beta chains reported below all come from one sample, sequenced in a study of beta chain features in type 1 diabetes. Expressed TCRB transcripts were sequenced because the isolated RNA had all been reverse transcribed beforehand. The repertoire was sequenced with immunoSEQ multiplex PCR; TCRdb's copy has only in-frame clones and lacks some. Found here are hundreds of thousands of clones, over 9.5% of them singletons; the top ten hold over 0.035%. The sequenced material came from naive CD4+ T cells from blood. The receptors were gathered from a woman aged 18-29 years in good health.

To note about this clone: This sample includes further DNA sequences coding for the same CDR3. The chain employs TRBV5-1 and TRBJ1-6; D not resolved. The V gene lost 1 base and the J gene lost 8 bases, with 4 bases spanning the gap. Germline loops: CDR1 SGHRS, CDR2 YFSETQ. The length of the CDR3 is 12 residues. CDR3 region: CASSLRDSPLHF. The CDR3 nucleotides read TGCGCCAGCAGCTTGAGGGATTCACCCCTCCACTTT.

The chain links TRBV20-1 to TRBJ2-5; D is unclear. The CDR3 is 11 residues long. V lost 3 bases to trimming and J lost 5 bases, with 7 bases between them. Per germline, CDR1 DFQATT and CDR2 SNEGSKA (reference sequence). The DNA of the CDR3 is TGCAGTGCTAGCCTAGGGGAGACCCAGTACTTC. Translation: CSASLGETQYF.

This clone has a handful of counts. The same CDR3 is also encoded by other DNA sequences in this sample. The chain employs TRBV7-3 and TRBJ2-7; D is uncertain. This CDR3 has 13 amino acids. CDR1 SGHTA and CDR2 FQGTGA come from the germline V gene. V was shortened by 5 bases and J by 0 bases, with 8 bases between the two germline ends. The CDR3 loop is CASSPPSSYEQYF. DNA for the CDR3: TGTGCCAGCAGCCCCCCCAGCTCCTACGAGCAGTACTTC.

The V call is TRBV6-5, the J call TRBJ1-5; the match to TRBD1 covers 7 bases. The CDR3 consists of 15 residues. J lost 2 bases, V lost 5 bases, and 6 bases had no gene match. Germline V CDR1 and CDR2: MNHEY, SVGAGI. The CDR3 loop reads CASSRGQPGNQPQHF. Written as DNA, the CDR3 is TGTGCCAGCAGTCGGGGACAGCCTGGCAATCAGCCCCAGCATTTT.

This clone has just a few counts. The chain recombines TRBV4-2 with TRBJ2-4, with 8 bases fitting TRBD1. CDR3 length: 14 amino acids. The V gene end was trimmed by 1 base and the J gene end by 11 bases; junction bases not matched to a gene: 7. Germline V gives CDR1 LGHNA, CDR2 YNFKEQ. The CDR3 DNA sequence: TGTGCCAGCAGCCAAGCCAGGGGACAGGTACTTCAGTACTTC. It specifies CASSQARGQVLQYF.

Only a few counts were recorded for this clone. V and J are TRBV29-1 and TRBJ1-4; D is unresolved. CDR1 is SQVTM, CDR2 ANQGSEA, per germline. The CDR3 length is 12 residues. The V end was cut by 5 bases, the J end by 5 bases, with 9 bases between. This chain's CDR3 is CSVSSSNEKLFF. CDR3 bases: TGCAGCGTTAGTTCCAGCAATGAAAAACTGTTTTTT.

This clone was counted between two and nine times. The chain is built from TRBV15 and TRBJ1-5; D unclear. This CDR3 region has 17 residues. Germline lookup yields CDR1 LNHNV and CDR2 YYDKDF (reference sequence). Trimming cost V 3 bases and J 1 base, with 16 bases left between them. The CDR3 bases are TGTGCCACCAGCAGGGGGTGGGCGGGAAGGAGCAATCAGCCCCAGCATTTT. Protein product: CATSRGWAGRSNQPQHF.